These 30 T cell receptor beta chains were all obtained from the same sample, sequenced in a study of CD8 T cells in ankylosing spondylitis. MiXCR, run by TCRdb on the 5' RACE reads, gives a single entry per CDR3 protein. Of roughly 180,000 distinct CDR3 sequences in the sample, approximately 12% are singletons; the top ten hold approximately 10%. Material for sequencing was blood, either unsorted or a sorted T cell fraction (not recorded which). The receptors were sampled from a female donor with ankylosing spondylitis or in good health (not recorded which).

The chain uses TRBV6-4 and TRBJ1-6; D may be TRBD1 (6 bases). CDR3 length: 15 amino acids. V lost 3 bases to trimming and J lost 10 bases, with 16 bases between them. Germline CDR1 reads MRHNA; CDR2 reads SNTAGT. The CDR3 DNA sequence: TGTGCCAGCAGTGATCGTCAGGGGTTCCGCTCACCCCTCCACTTT. The encoded protein is CASSDRQGFRSPLHF.

A note on this clonotype: A read error may be the cause here, since a much bigger clone is one base away. This chain's CDR3 is CTSSLRGELFF. DNA of the CDR3: TGTACCAGCAGTTTAAGGGGGGAGCTGTTTTTT. The chain has TRBV12-3 or TRBV12-4 and TRBJ2-2; D is ambiguous. The CDR3 covers 11 residues.

Ten or more counts support this clonotype. J is TRBJ2-7 and V is TRBV4-1; D is undetermined. Germline V gene lookup returns CDR1 MGHRA and CDR2 YSYEKL. The CDR3 is 14 amino acids. V was shortened by 0 bases and J by 3 bases, with 9 bases between the two germline ends. In nucleotides, the CDR3 is TGCGCCAGCAGCCAAGAGCCAGGCGTCTACGAGCAGTACTTC. It is translated as CASSQEPGVYEQYF.

This clonotype was recorded a few times. V gene TRBV6-5 combines with J gene TRBJ2-3; D is uncertain. Germline CDR1 MNHEY, CDR2 SVGAGI. This CDR3 contains 12 residues. V was pared by 0 bases and J by 5 bases, with 3 bases between. CDR3 protein: CASSYSGDTQYF. The CDR3 DNA sequence: TGTGCCAGCAGTTACTCGGGAGATACGCAGTATTTT.

A remark on this clonotype: A read error may explain this, as a much larger clone is one base away. The V call is TRBV6-1, the J call TRBJ2-1; D is undetermined. Trimming left V 5 bases short and J 11 bases short, with 13 bases between. This CDR3 spans 12 amino acids. Germline CDR1 reads MNHNS; CDR2 reads SASEGT. Here the CDR3 reads CASSSYDRKQFF. CDR3 DNA sequence: TGTGCCAGCAGTAGTTACGACCGAAAGCAGTTCTTC.

V is TRBV5-1 and J is TRBJ2-5; the D gene could be TRBD1 or TRBD2 (5 bases each). The germline V gene has CDR1 SGHRS and CDR2 YFSETQ. CDR3 length equals 15 residues. V was cut by 0 bases and J by 4 bases, with 13 bases left in between. The CDR3 DNA is TGCGCCAGCAGCTTGGCCATGGCAGGGAGAGAGACCCAGTACTTC. Residues: CASSLAMAGRETQYF.

The rearrangement links TRBV7-2 to TRBJ1-1; D unresolved. V was trimmed by 4 bases and J by 2 bases, leaving 8 bases between them. Germline CDR1 and CDR2: SGHTA and FQGNSA. This CDR3 is built from 13 residues. In DNA, the CDR3 is TGTGCCAGCAGCTCCGCTTATAACACTGAAGCTTTCTTT. Encoded protein: CASSSAYNTEAFF.

Many counts were recorded for this clonotype. The gene calls are TRBV29-1 and TRBJ1-1, with D uncertain. This CDR3 comprises 14 residues. The germline V and J ends were trimmed by 4 bases and 1 base, with 13 bases remaining between them. Germline assignment: CDR1 SQVTM and CDR2 ANQGSEA. The CDR3 here is CSVVNLVTNTEAFF. For the CDR3, the DNA is TGCAGCGTTGTTAACTTAGTCACGAACACTGAAGCTTTCTTT.

This clonotype appeared a few times. The chain is built from TRBV7-8 and TRBJ2-7; TRBD2 might be the D (5 bases). The CDR3 has 15 amino acids. Trimming pared 3 bases from V and 0 bases from J, leaving 12 bases between. Germline V CDR1 and CDR2: SGHVS, FQNEAQ. As DNA, the CDR3 is TGTGCCAGCAGCTTCCGGGAAAGAAGCTCCTACGAGCAGTACTTC. Translating gives CASSFRERSSYEQYF.

This clonotype was observed many times. V usage is TRBV7-2 and J usage is TRBJ2-7; D could derive from TRBD1 or TRBD2 (5 bases each). Per germline, CDR1 SGHTA and CDR2 FQGNSA. V gave up 7 bases and J gave up 5 bases, with 21 bases separating them. The CDR3 runs to 15 residues. CDR3 DNA: TGTGCCAGCACCCTTCGGGGCGGGTCGCGGGACGAGCAGTACTTC. This translates into CASTLRGGSRDEQYF.

This clonotype appeared many times. The V gene is TRBV7-9, the J gene TRBJ2-2, with TRBD2 identical over 7 bases. The V segment lost 5 bases and the J segment 6 bases; nucleotides outside the gene matches: 9. The CDR3 runs to 15 residues. Germline-derived CDR1 and CDR2 are SEHNR and FQNEAQ (reference sequence). This chain's CDR3 is CASSPGGREAGELFF. The CDR3 DNA reads as TGTGCCAGCAGCCCGGGGGGACGGGAGGCCGGGGAGCTGTTTTTT.

The chain has TRBV28 and TRBJ2-1, with 8 bases that match TRBD1. CDR1 is MDHEN, CDR2 SYDVKM, per germline. J was trimmed by 4 bases and V by 3 bases; bases with no gene match: 5. The CDR3 length is 15 residues. The CDR3 DNA follows: TGTGCCAGCAGTTTCCGTGGGACAGGTTACAATGAGCAGTTCTTC. Translation gives CASSFRGTGYNEQFF.

The sample holds many counts of this clonotype. The CDR3 is CASRWGGQPQHF. The CDR3 bases are TGTGCCAGCCGGTGGGGGGGACAGCCCCAGCATTTT. J is TRBJ1-5 and V is TRBV12-3 or TRBV12-4, with D perhaps matching TRBD1 (5 bases). There are 12 residues in the CDR3. V lost 8 bases and J lost 7, with 12 bases in between.

At least ten counts were recorded for this clonotype. This chain connects TRBV20-1 to TRBJ2-1; the D is unclear. Looked up from germline, CDR1 is DFQATT and CDR2 is SNEGSKA (reference sequence). The CDR3 runs 15 residues. V dropped 5 bases and J dropped 1 base, with 15 bases sitting between them. CDR3 in amino acids: CSAPPDALSYNEQFF. Written as DNA, the CDR3 is TGCAGTGCTCCCCCGGACGCCCTATCCTACAATGAGCAGTTCTTC.

This clonotype was recorded many times. The CDR3 DNA follows: TGCAGTGCACGACTAGCGGGAGCCTACAATGAGCAGTTCTTC. Translation gives CSARLAGAYNEQFF. The J gene is TRBJ2-1, the V gene TRBV20-1; TRBD2 matches at 12 bases. The CDR3 contains 14 residues. The germline gives CDR1 DFQATT, CDR2 SNEGSKA (reference sequence). The V segment lost 6 bases and the J segment 2 bases; nucleotides outside the gene matches: 2.

In the case of this clonotype: This sequence may be a read error, since a much larger clone differs from it by one base. The chain carries TRBV20-1 and TRBJ2-7; D is possibly TRBD2 (5 bases). The CDR3 covers 12 residues. Germline V CDR1 and CDR2: DFQATT, SNEGSKA (reference sequence). In DNA form, the CDR3 reads TGCAGTGCTGAGACAAACGCGAGGGAGCGGTACTTC. Amino acid sequence: CSAETNARERYF.

This clonotype has a count of ten or more. The chain uses TRBV20-1 and TRBJ2-1; D ambiguous. The V and J ends lost 6 bases and 9 bases respectively, with 9 bases between them. Germline loops: CDR1 DFQATT, CDR2 SNEGSKA (reference sequence). The CDR3 consists of 10 residues. This chain's CDR3 is CSAPKGEQFF. The CDR3 DNA reads TGCAGTGCCCCTAAGGGTGAGCAGTTCTTC.

This clonotype has ten or more counts. J is TRBJ2-3 and V is TRBV15; D gene unclear. V was pared by 0 bases and J by 6 bases, with 16 bases between. Germline V lookup: CDR1 LNHNV, CDR2 YYDKDF (reference sequence). The CDR3 runs to 16 residues. CDR3 DNA: TGTGCCACCAGCAGAGATAAGGCTAGATTACTCGATACGCAGTATTTT. This gives the protein CATSRDKARLLDTQYF. The variable domain in full, with the rest retrieved from reference TRBV15 and TRBJ2-3, is DAMVIQNPRYQVTQFGKPVTLSCSQTLNHNVMYWYQQKSSQAPKLLFHYYDKDFNNEADTPDNFQSRRPNTSFCFLDIRSPGLGDTAMYLCATSRDKARLLDTQYFGPGTRLTVL.

This clonotype occurred many times. The CDR3 sequence is CASRPGLYNSPLHF. Here the CDR3 DNA reads TGTGCCAGCAGGCCGGGACTCTATAATTCACCCCTCCACTTT. The genes are TRBV12-3 or TRBV12-4 and TRBJ1-6, with D perhaps TRBD1 (5 bases). The CDR3 extends over 14 amino acids. V lost 6 bases, J lost 3 bases, and 9 bases lay in between.

This clonotype was counted between two and nine times. The chain couples TRBV20-1 to TRBJ1-2, with unresolved D. The CDR3 has 12 amino acids. Germline CDR1 and CDR2: DFQATT and SNEGSKA (reference sequence). Trimming took off 6 bases at V and 5 bases at J, with 13 bases between the two ends. The CDR3 loop is CSAPTADYGYTF. The CDR3, as DNA: TGCAGTGCCCCAACCGCGGATTATGGCTACACCTTC.

This clonotype was detected ten times or more. This chain connects TRBV12-3 or TRBV12-4 to TRBJ1-2, with 10 bases aligning to TRBD1. The CDR3 has 16 amino acids. V shed 1 base, J shed 4 bases, and the junction held 6 bases outside the gene matches. This CDR3 reads CASSLGGQGFLYGYTF. The CDR3 DNA reads TGTGCCAGCAGTTTAGGGGGACAGGGGTTCCTCTATGGCTACACCTTC.

As concerns this clonotype: This may stem from a read error, because a much larger clone lies one nucleotide away. This chain connects TRBV5-1 to TRBJ1-2, with a possible D match to TRBD1 (6 bases). Deletions cut 3 bases from V and 9 bases from J, with 21 bases between. Per germline, CDR1 SGHRS and CDR2 YFSETQ. This CDR3 is built from 15 residues. CDR3 DNA: TGCGCCAGCAGCTGGTTCCCCGACAGGCGGCTCAGCTACACCTTC. Its protein is CASSWFPDRRLSYTF.

The rearrangement links TRBV24-1 to TRBJ2-3; D unresolved. Per germline, CDR1 KGHDR and CDR2 SFDVKD. The CDR3 has 15 residues. Trimming removed 3 bases from V and 1 base from J, with 10 bases in between. The CDR3 region is CATSDPRVGTDTQYF. CDR3 nucleotide sequence: TGTGCCACCAGTGATCCTAGAGTGGGCACAGATACGCAGTATTTT.

This clonotype was counted between two and nine times. This chain joins TRBV6-2 or TRBV6-3 and TRBJ1-5, with D unresolved. The CDR3 has 14 residues. V was trimmed by 4 bases and J by 3 bases, leaving 10 bases between them. Germline values: CDR1 MNHEY, CDR2 SVGEGT. CDR3 loop: CASSFSGSNQPQHF. CDR3 in DNA: TGTGCCAGCAGTTTTTCGGGATCCAATCAGCCCCAGCATTTT.

Concerning this clonotype: A much larger clonotype is one base distant, so this may be a read error. The chain joins TRBV7-2 to TRBJ1-6, with no clear D. CDR1 is SGHTA, CDR2 FQGNSA, per germline. This CDR3 has 15 residues. V was shortened by 3 bases and J by 0 bases, with 6 bases between the two germline ends. CDR3 in amino acids: CASSFWSSYNSPLHF. DNA for the CDR3: TGTGCCAGCAGCTTCTGGAGCTCCTATAATTCACCCCTCCACTTT.

This clonotype was seen many times. The rearrangement links TRBV12-3 or TRBV12-4 to TRBJ1-5; D not resolved. The CDR3 is 13 amino acids. V shed 5 bases and J shed 7 bases, with 12 bases lying between them. CDR3 nucleotide sequence: TGTGCCAGCAGTGGCCCCGGGCAACAGCCCCAGCATTTT. Translating gives CASSGPGQQPQHF.

This clonotype was recorded many times. The chain combines TRBV6-2 or TRBV6-3 with TRBJ2-1; D is possibly TRBD2 (5 bases). The germline CDR1 and CDR2 sequences are MNHEY and SVGEGT. The CDR3 covers 14 residues. V was cut by 2 bases and J by 5 bases, with 10 bases left in between. The CDR3, as DNA: TGTGCCAGCAGTTACCGCGGGTCACACAATGAGCAGTTCTTC. This translates into CASSYRGSHNEQFF.

With respect to this clonotype: A much larger clone is a single base away; this may be a read error. This chain's CDR3 is CASTRTANYDYTF. The CDR3 coding sequence is TGTGCCAGCACCCGGACAGCTAACTATGACTACACCTTC. The chain is built from TRBV6-2 or TRBV6-3 and TRBJ1-2; possible D gene TRBD1, 6 bases. The CDR3 is 13 residues long. In germline, CDR1 is MNHEY, CDR2 SVGEGT.

This clonotype occurred many times. The chain employs TRBV29-1 and TRBJ2-2; no clear D. The CDR3 runs to 12 residues. V gave up 4 bases and J gave up 0 bases, with 3 bases separating them. CDR1 is SQVTM, CDR2 ANQGSEA, per germline. The CDR3 loop reads CSVVANTGELFF. CDR3 nucleotides: TGCAGCGTTGTAGCGAACACCGGGGAGCTGTTTTTT.

This clonotype was seen only a few times. V usage is TRBV19 and J usage is TRBJ1-2; D remains unclear. V lost 2 bases and J 6 bases, leaving 4 bases between the germline ends. The CDR3 runs 11 residues. Germline lookup yields CDR1 LNHDA and CDR2 SQIVND (reference sequence). The CDR3 protein is CASSIWDGYTF. The CDR3 bases are TGTGCCAGTAGTATATGGGATGGCTACACCTTC.